This T cell receptor beta chain derives from a study of beta chain features in type 1 diabetes. Germline CDR1 reads SSHAT; CDR2 reads FNYEAQ (reference sequence). There are 14 residues in the CDR3. Expressed TCRB transcripts were sequenced, since all the RNA that had been isolated was reverse transcribed. Produced via immunoSEQ multiplex PCR; TCRdb's table is partial and in-frame only. The sample lists about 360,000 clones, around 13% occurring once. This clone has more than one count but fewer than ten. A junction end diverges from the germline sequence, so it may reflect a read error. The sequence came from a man between 18 and 29 years old in good health. Sequencing was done on a sample of naive CD4+ T cells from blood. This chain joins TRBV7-7 and TRBJ2-7; 8 bases match TRBD1. CDR3 region: CASSLRQGRYEQYF. DNA for the CDR3: TGTGCTAGCAGCTTACGACAGGGGAGGTACGAGCAGTACTTC.